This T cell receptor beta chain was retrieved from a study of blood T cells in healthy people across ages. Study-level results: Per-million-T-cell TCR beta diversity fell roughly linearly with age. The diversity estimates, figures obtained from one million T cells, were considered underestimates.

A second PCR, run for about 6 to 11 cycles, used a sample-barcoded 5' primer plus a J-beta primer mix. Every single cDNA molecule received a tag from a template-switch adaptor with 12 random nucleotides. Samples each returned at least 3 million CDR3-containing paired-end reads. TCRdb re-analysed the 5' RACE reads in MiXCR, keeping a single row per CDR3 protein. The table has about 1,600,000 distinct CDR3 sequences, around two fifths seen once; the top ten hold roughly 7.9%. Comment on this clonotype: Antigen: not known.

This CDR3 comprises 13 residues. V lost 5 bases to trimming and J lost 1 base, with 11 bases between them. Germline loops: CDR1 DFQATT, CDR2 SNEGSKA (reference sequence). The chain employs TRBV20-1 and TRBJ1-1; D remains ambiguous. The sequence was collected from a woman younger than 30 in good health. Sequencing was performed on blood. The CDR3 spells CSALGRGNTEAFF. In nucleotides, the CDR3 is TGCAGTGCTCTGGGCCGCGGGAACACTGAAGCTTTCTTT.